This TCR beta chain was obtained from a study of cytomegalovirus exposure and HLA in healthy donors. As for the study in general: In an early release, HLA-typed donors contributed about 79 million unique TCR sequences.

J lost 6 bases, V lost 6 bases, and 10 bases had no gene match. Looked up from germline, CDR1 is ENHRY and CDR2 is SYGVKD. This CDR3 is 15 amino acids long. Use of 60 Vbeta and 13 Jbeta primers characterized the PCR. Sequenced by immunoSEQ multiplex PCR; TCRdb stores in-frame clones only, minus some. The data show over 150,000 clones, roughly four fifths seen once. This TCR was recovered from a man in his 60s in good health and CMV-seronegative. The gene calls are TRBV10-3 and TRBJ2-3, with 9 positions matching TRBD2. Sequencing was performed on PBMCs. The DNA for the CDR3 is TGTGCCATCAGCCGGAAGGCGGGGGGGCCCGATACGCAGTATTTT. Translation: CAISRKAGGPDTQYF.